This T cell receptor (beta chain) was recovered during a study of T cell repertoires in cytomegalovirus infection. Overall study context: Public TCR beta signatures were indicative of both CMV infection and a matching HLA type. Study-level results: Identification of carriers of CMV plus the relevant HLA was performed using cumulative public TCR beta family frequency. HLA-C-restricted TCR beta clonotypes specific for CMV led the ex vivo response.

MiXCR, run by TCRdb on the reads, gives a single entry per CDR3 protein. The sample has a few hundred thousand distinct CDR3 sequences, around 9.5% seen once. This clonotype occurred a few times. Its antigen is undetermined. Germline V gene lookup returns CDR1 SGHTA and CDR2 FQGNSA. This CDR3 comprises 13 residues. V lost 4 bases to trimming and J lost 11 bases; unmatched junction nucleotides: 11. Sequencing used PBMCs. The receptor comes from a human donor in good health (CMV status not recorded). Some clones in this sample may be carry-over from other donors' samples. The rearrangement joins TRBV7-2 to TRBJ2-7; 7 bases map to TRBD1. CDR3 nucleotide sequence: TGTGCCAGCAGCTCCCGACGGGAAGGGGGCAAGTACTTC. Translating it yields CASSSRREGGKYF.